Shown below are 5 T cell receptor beta chains from a single sample sequenced in a study of response to subunit inactivated influenza vaccine. TCRdb independently ran MiXCR on the RT-PCR reads; one entry per CDR3 protein. The sample includes around 520,000 distinct CDR3 sequences, about 25% of them seen just once. Sequencing used CD4+ T cells sorted from PBMCs, obtained around 5 days after vaccination. The receptors stem from a man aged 50 or older who received an inactivated influenza vaccine.

This clonotype occurred a few times. The chain carries TRBV30 and TRBJ1-1; the D is unclear. This CDR3 contains 12 residues. The V gene lost 5 bases and the J gene lost 5 bases, with 12 bases spanning the gap. Germline loops: CDR1 GTSNPN, CDR2 SVGIG (reference sequence). The CDR3 DNA reads as TGTGCCTGGGGTGGCTTTCGAACTGAAGCTTTCTTT. Translating gives CAWGGFRTEAFF.

This clonotype occurred many times. This chain uses TRBV10-3 with TRBJ2-7; D might be TRBD1 (6 bases). Between the trimmed V and J ends, which lost 6 bases and 2 bases, there was a span of 14 bases. CDR3 length: 14 residues. Looked up from germline, CDR1 is ENHRY and CDR2 is SYGVKD. In DNA, the CDR3 is TGTGCCATCAGGTCCGACAGGTTAACCTACGAGCAGTACTTC. It yields the protein CAIRSDRLTYEQYF.

This clonotype was observed a handful of times. V usage is TRBV6-2 or TRBV6-3 and J usage is TRBJ2-1; TRBD2 aligns across 12 bases. The CDR3 sequence is 15 residues long. V shed 8 bases, J shed 7 bases, and the junction held 9 bases outside the gene matches. Germline V CDR1 and CDR2: MNHEY, SVGEGT. The CDR3 DNA reads as TGTGCCAGCTCCCCTCTAGCGGGAGGGGGTAATGAGCAGTTCTTC. Residues: CASSPLAGGGNEQFF.

The chain joins TRBV12-3 or TRBV12-4 to TRBJ2-5; TRBD1 matches at 10 bases. The CDR3 extends over 15 amino acids. Trimming at V came to 6 bases and at J to 4 bases, leaving 8 bases not matched to a gene. The CDR3 DNA sequence: TGTGCCAGCAGGCTCGGACAGGGGGTCGTAGAGACCCAGTACTTC. Translation: CASRLGQGVVETQYF.

V usage is TRBV12-3 or TRBV12-4 and J usage is TRBJ1-2; D perhaps matches TRBD1 (5 bases). V lost 5 bases to trimming and J lost 4 bases, with 17 bases between them. The CDR3 runs 15 residues. The CDR3 nucleotides are TGTGCCAGCAGTCCCGGAGGAGGGGCTGGCTATGGCTACACCTTC. It specifies CASSPGGGAGYGYTF.